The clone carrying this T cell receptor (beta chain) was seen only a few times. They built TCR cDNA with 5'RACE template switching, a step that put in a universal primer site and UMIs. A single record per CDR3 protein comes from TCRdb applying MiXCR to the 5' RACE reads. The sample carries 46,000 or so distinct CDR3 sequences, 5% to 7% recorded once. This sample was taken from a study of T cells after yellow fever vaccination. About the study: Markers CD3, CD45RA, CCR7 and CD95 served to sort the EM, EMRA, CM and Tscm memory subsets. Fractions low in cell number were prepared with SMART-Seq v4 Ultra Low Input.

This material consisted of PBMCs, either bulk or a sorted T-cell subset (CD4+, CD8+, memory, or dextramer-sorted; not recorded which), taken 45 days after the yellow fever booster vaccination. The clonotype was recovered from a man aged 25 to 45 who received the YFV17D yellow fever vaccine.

CDR3 nucleotide sequence: TGTGCCAGCAGCACACTCCGGAACACTGAAGCTTTCTTT. Residues: CASSTLRNTEAFF. The chain carries TRBV7-8 and TRBJ1-1, with no clear D. The CDR3 runs to 13 residues. Trimming cost V 5 bases and J 1 base, with 8 bases left between them. The germline gives CDR1 SGHVS, CDR2 FQNEAQ. Together with reference TRBV7-8 and TRBJ1-1, the CDR3 gives the full variable domain: GAGVSQSPRYKVAKRGQDVALRCDPISGHVSLFWYQQALGQGPEFLTYFQNEAQLDKSGLPSDRFFAERPEGSVSTLKIQRTQQEDSAVYLCASSTLRNTEAFFGQGTRLTVV.